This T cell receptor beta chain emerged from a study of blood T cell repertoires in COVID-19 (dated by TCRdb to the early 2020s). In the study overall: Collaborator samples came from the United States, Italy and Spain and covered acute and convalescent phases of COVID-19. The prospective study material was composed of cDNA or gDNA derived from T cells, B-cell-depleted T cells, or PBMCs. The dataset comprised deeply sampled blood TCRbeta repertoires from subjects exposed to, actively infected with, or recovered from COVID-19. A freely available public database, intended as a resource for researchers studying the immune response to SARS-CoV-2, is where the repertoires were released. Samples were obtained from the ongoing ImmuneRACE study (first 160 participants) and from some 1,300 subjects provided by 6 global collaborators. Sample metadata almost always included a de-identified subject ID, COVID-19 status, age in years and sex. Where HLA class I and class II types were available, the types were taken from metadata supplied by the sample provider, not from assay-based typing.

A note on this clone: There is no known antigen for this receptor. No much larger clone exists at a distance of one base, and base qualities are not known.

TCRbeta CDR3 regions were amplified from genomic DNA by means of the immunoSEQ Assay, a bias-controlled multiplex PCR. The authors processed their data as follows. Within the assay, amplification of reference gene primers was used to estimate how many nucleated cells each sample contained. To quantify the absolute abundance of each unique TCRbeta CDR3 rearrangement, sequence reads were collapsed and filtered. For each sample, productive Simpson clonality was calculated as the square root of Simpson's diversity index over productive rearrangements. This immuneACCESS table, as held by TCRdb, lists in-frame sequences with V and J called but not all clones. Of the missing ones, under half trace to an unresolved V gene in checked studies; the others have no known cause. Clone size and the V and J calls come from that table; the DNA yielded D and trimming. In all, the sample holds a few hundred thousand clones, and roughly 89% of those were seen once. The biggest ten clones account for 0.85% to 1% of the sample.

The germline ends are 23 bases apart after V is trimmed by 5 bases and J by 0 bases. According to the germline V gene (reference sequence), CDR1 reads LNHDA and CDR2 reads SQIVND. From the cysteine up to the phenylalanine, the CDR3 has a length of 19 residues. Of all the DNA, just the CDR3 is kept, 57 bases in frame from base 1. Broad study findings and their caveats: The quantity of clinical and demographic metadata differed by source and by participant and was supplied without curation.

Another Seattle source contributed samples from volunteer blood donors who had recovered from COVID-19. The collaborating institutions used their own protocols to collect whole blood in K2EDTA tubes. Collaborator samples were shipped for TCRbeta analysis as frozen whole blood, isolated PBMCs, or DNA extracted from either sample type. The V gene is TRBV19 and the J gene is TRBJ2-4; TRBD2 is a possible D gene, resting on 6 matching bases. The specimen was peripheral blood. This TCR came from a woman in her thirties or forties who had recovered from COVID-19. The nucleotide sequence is TGTGCCAGTAGTTCCCGGGACTCCCGGCTTATCCTAGCCAAAAACATTCAGTACTTC. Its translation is CASSSRDSRLILAKNIQYF.